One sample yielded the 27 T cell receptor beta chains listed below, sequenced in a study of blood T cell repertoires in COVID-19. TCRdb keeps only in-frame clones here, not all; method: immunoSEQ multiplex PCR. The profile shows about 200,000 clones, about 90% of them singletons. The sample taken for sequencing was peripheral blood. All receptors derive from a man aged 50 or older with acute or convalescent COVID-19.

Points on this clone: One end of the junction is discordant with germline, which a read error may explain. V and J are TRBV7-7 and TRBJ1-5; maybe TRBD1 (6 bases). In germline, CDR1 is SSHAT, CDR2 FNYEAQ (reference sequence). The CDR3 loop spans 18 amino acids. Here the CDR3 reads CASSFPDRNPYSNQPQHF. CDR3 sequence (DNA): TGTGCTAGCAGCTTCCCCGACAGGAACCCTTATAGCAATCAGCCCCAGCATTTT.

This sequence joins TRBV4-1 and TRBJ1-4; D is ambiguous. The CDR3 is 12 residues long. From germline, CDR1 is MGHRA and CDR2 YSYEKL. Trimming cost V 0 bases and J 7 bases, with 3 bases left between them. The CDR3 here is CASSQDGEKLFF. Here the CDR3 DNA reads TGCGCCAGCAGCCAAGACGGTGAAAAACTGTTTTTT.

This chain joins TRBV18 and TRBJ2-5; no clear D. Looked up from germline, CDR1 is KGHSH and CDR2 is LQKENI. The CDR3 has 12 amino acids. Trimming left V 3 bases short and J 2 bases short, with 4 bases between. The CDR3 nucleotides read TGTGCCAGCTCACCGAGGCAAGAGACCCAGTACTTC. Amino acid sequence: CASSPRQETQYF.

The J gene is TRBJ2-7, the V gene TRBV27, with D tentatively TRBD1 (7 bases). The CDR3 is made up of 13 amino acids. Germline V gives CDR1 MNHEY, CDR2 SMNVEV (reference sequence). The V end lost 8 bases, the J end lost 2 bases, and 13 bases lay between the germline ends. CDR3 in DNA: TGTGCCAGCGGGGGGACAGAGGCCTACGAGCAGTACTTC. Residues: CASGGTEAYEQYF.

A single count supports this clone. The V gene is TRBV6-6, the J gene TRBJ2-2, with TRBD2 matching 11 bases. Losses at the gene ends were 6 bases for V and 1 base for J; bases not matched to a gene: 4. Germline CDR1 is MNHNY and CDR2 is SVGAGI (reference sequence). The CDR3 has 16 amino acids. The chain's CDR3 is CASRTLAGGNTGELFF. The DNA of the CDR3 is TGTGCCAGCAGAACCCTAGCGGGGGGGAACACCGGGGAGCTGTTTTTT.

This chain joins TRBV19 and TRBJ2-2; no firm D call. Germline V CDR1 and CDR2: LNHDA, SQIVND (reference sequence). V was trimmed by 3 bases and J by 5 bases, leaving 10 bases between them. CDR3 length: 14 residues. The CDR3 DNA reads TGTGCCAGTAGTATCGGCCAGGTTACCGGGGAGCTGTTTTTT. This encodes CASSIGQVTGELFF.

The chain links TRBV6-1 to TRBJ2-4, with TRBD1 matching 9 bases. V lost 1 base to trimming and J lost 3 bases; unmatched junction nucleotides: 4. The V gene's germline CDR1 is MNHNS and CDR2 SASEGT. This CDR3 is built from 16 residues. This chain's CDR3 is CASSEGGQGSKNIQYF. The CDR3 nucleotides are TGTGCCAGCAGTGAAGGGGGACAGGGAAGCAAAAACATTCAGTACTTC.

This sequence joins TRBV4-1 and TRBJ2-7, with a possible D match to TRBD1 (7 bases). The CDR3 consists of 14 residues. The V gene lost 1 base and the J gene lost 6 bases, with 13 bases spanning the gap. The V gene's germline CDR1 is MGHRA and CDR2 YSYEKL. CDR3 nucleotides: TGCGCCAGCAGCCAAGTTCAGGGGGGAAGCGAGCAGTACTTC. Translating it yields CASSQVQGGSEQYF.

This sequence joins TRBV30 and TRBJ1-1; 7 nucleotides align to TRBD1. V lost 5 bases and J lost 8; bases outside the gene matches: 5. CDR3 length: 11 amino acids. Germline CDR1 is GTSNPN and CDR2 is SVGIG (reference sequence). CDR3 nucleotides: TGTGCCTGGGGGGGACAGATGGAAGCTTTCTTT. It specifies CAWGGQMEAFF.

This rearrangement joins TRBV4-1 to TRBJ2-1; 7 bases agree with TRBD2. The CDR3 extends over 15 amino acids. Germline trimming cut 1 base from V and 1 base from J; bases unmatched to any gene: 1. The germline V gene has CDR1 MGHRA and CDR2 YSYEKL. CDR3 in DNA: TGCGCCAGCAGCCAAGGCGGGAGATCCTACAATGAGCAGTTCTTC. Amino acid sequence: CASSQGGRSYNEQFF.

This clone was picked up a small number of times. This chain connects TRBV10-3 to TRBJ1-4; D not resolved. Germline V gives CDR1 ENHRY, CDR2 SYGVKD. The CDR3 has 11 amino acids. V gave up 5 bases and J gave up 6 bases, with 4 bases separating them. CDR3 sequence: CAISQDEKLFF. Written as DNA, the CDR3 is TGTGCCATCAGTCAGGATGAAAAACTGTTTTTT.

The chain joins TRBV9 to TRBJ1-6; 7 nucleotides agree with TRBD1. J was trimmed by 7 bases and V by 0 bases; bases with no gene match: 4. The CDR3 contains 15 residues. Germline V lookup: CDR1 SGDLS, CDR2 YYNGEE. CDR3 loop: CASSVEGAWNSPLHF. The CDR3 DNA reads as TGTGCCAGCAGCGTAGAGGGGGCTTGGAATTCACCCCTCCACTTT.

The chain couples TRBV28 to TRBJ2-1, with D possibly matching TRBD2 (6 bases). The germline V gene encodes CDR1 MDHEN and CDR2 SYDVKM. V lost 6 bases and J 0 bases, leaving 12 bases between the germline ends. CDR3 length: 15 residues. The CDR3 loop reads CASSSSGLSYNEQFF. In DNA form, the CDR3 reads TGTGCCAGCAGCTCCTCGGGACTCTCCTACAATGAGCAGTTCTTC.

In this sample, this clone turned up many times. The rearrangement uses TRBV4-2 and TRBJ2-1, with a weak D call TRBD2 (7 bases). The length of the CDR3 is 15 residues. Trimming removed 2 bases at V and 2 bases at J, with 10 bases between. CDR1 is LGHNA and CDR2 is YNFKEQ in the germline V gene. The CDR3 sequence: CASSQNGGPYNEQFF. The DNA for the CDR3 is TGTGCCAGCAGCCAAAACGGGGGGCCCTACAATGAGCAGTTCTTC.

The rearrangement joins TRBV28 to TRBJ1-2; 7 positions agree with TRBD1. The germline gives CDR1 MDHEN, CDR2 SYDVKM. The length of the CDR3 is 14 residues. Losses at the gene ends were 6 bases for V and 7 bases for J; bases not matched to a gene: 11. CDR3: CASRRQGGGSGYTF. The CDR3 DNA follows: TGTGCCAGCAGACGACAGGGAGGAGGTTCTGGCTACACCTTC.

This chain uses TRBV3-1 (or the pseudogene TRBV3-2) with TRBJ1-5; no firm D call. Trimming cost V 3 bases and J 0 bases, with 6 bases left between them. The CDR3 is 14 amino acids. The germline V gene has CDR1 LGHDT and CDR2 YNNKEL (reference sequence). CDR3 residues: CASSQGYSNQPQHF. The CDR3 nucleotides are TGTGCCAGCAGCCAGGGCTATAGCAATCAGCCCCAGCATTTT.

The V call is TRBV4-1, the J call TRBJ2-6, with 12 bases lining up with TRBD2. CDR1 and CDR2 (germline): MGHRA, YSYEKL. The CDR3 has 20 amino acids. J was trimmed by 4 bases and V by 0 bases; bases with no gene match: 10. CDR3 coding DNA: TGCGCCAGCAGCCAAGAACGGCTAGCGGGAGGGCCGAGAGGGGCCAACGTCCTGACTTTC. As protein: CASSQERLAGGPRGANVLTF.

CDR3 sequence (DNA): TGTGCCAGCCGTCGCGCCCAAGAGACCCAGTACTTC. Its protein is CASRRAQETQYF. The J gene is TRBJ2-5, the V gene TRBV28; D ambiguous. CDR3 length equals 12 residues. Germline V lookup: CDR1 MDHEN, CDR2 SYDVKM. Trimming took 8 bases from V and 1 from J, leaving 8 bases between them.

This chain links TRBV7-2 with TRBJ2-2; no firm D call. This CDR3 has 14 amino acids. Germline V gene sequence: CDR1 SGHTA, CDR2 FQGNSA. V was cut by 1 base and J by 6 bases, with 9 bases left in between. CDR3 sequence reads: CASSLGGRAGELFF. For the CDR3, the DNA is TGTGCCAGCAGCTTAGGAGGTCGGGCCGGGGAGCTGTTTTTT.

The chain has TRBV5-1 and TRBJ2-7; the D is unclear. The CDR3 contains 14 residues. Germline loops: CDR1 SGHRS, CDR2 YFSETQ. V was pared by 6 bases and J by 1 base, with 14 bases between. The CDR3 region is CASKPEQSSYEQYF. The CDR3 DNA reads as TGCGCCAGCAAACCAGAACAGTCGTCCTACGAGCAGTACTTC. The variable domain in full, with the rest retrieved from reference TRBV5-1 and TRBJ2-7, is KAGVTQTPRYLIKTRGQQVTLSCSPISGHRSVSWYQQTPGQGLQFLFEYFSETQRNKGNFPGRFSGRQFSNSRSEMNVSTLELGDSALYLCASKPEQSSYEQYFGPGTRLTVT.

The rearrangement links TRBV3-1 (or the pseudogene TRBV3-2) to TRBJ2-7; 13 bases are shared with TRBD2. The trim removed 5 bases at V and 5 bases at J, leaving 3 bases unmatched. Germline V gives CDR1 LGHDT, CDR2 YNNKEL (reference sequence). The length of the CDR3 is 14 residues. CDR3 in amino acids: CASSWTSGSNEQYF. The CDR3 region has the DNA TGTGCCAGCAGCTGGACTAGCGGGAGCAACGAGCAGTACTTC.

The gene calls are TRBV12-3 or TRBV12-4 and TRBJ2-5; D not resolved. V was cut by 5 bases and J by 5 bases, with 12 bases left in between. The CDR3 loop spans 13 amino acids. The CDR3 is CASSPRLGETQYF. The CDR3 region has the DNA TGTGCCAGCAGTCCCAGACTTGGGGAGACCCAGTACTTC.

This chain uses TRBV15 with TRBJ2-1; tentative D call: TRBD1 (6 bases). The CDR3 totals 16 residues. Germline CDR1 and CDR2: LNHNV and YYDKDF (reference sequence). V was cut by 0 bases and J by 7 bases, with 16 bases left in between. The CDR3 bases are TGTGCCACCAGCAGAGAGGCAGGGGAAATGAGGAATGAGCAGTTCTTC. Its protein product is CATSREAGEMRNEQFF.

The CDR3 bases are TGTGCCAGCAGTTACAACCGGGGCACAGATACGCAGTATTTT. Translation: CASSYNRGTDTQYF. The genes are TRBV27 and TRBJ2-3, with D uncertain. The CDR3 runs to 14 residues. V lost 4 bases to trimming and J lost 1 base, with 9 bases between them. CDR1 is MNHEY and CDR2 is SMNVEV in the germline V gene (reference sequence).

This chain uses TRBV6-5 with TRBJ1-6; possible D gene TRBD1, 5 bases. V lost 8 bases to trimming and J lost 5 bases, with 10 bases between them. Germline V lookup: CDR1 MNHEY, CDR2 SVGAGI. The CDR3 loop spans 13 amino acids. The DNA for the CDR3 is TGTGCCAGCCGGGAGGGGCATAATTCACCCCTCCACTTT. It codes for CASREGHNSPLHF.

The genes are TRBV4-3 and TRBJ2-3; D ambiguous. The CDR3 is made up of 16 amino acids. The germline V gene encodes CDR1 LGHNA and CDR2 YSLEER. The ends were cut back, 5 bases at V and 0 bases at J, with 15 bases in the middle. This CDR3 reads CASSAHSASSTDTQYF. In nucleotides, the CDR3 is TGCGCCAGCAGCGCACACAGTGCCTCTAGCACAGATACGCAGTATTTT.

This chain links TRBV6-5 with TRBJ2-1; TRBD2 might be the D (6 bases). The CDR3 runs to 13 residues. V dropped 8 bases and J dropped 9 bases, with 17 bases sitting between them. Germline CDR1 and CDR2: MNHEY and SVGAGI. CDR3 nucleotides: TGTGCCAGCCATGATTGGGGGGACGCTGAGCAGTTCTTC. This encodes CASHDWGDAEQFF.